The 28 T cell receptor beta chains in this list originate from one sample, sequenced in a study of cytomegalovirus exposure and HLA in healthy donors. The PCR used 60 Vbeta and 13 Jbeta primers. TCRdb's table, derived via immunoSEQ multiplex PCR, lists solely in-frame clones and lacks some. The data hold 30,000 to 40,000 clones, with approximately 61% observed a single time. Sequenced sample: PBMCs. The receptors were gathered from a man aged 50 to 59 in good health and CMV-seropositive.

This chain links TRBV6-6 with TRBJ2-1; TRBD2 matches at 9 bases. Germline V gene data show CDR1 as MNHNY and CDR2 as SVGAGI (reference sequence). The CDR3 contains 16 residues. V was clipped by 6 bases and J by 8 bases; unmatched bases: 14. The CDR3 reads CASRPTGGRAVDEQFF. The CDR3, as DNA: TGTGCCAGCAGACCAACGGGCGGGAGGGCCGTAGATGAGCAGTTCTTC.

The rearrangement uses TRBV30 and TRBJ2-1; weak D call: TRBD2 (5 bases). Per the germline V gene, CDR1 is GTSNPN and CDR2 is SVGIG (reference sequence). V gave up 0 bases and J gave up 1 base, with 10 bases separating them. This CDR3 contains 15 residues. In nucleotides, the CDR3 is TGTGCCTGGAGTGTTCTGGACTCTTCCTACAATGAGCAGTTCTTC. Residues: CAWSVLDSSYNEQFF.

This clone appeared a few times. The chain uses TRBV4-1 and TRBJ1-5; 7 bases align to TRBD1. The length of the CDR3 is 15 residues. The V gene end was trimmed by 0 bases and the J gene end by 9 bases; junction bases not matched to a gene: 8. Germline values: CDR1 MGHRA, CDR2 YSYEKL. The CDR3 DNA sequence: TGCGCCAGCAGCCAAGATCGACAGGGCTCAGGGCCCCAGCATTTT. Residues: CASSQDRQGSGPQHF.

The chain carries TRBV6-5 and TRBJ1-6; 8 nucleotides align to TRBD1. CDR3 length: 14 residues. V dropped 6 bases and J dropped 9; count of bases not matched to a gene: 7. CDR1 is MNHEY, CDR2 SVGAGI, per germline. Here the CDR3 DNA reads TGTGCCAGCAGATTCGACAGGGGAGTTTCACCCCTCCACTTT. Translated, it gives CASRFDRGVSPLHF.

The chain employs TRBV19 and TRBJ2-7; 9 nucleotides agree with TRBD2. This CDR3 comprises 14 residues. Germline assignment: CDR1 LNHDA and CDR2 SQIVND (reference sequence). The V segment lost 5 bases and the J segment 7 bases; nucleotides outside the gene matches: 9. The CDR3 is CASSWASGVREQYF. Written as DNA, the CDR3 is TGTGCCAGTAGTTGGGCTAGCGGGGTCCGGGAGCAGTACTTC.

J is TRBJ2-3 and V is TRBV9; D is unresolved. The CDR3 loop spans 13 amino acids. Per the germline V gene, CDR1 is SGDLS and CDR2 is YYNGEE. V was pared by 4 bases and J by 12 bases, with 18 bases between. CDR3 loop: CASSRSSAAVQYF. The DNA for the CDR3 is TGTGCCAGCAGCCGTAGTAGTGCGGCCGTACAGTATTTT.

This clone was seen only once. This chain links TRBV5-1 with TRBJ1-6; 7 bases agree with TRBD1. Germline V gene data show CDR1 as SGHRS and CDR2 as YFSETQ. The CDR3 is 13 amino acids. The V and J ends lost 5 bases and 10 bases, in that order; junction bases with no gene match: 6. The CDR3 region has the DNA TGCGCCAGCAGAACAGGGGATTCCTCACCCCTCCACTTT. This encodes CASRTGDSSPLHF.

This rearrangement joins TRBV7-9 to TRBJ2-4; D is ambiguous. This CDR3 region has 17 residues. V was clipped by 1 base and J by 0 bases, with 13 bases between them. The germline V gene encodes CDR1 SEHNR and CDR2 FQNEAQ (reference sequence). CDR3 in DNA: TGTGCCAGCAGCTTAGACGCATCCGGAGTAGCCAAAAACATTCAGTACTTC. Its protein is CASSLDASGVAKNIQYF.

This chain links TRBV9 with TRBJ2-7, with TRBD2 identical over 8 bases. The CDR3 runs 15 residues. The junction had 11 bases not matched to a gene; V was cut back by 3 bases and J by 6 bases. The germline V gene encodes CDR1 SGDLS and CDR2 YYNGEE. The DNA of the CDR3 is TGTGCCAGCAGCGCACTAGCGGATGCCTCCGGCGAGCAGTACTTC. This translates into CASSALADASGEQYF.

This rearrangement joins TRBV28 to TRBJ2-1; 7 nucleotides match TRBD1. CDR1 and CDR2 (germline): MDHEN, SYDVKM. The length of the CDR3 is 14 residues. J gave up 5 bases and V 7 bases, and 8 bases lay outside the gene matches. The DNA for the CDR3 is TGTGCCAGCAAAAGAACGACAGGGAACAATGAGCAGTTCTTC. Translation gives CASKRTTGNNEQFF.

V gene TRBV7-9 combines with J gene TRBJ1-5, with D unresolved. The CDR3 runs to 12 residues. Between the trimmed V and J ends, which lost 2 bases and 4 bases, there was a span of 3 bases. CDR1 and CDR2 from the germline V gene are SEHNR and FQNEAQ (reference sequence). In DNA form, the CDR3 reads TGTGCCAGCAGCTTACCAAATCAGCCCCAGCATTTT. Translated, it gives CASSLPNQPQHF.

The V call is TRBV6-1, the J call TRBJ1-1; 7 positions match TRBD1. Germline V gene sequence: CDR1 MNHNS, CDR2 SASEGT. J gave up 3 bases and V 2 bases, and 0 bases lay outside the gene matches. The CDR3 covers 13 residues. In nucleotides, the CDR3 is TGTGCCAGCAGTGAAAGGGGGCACACTGAAGCTTTCTTT. This sequence encodes CASSERGHTEAFF.

This clone was seen a handful of times. V is TRBV4-1 and J is TRBJ2-7; D is undetermined. Trimming removed 4 bases from V and 3 bases from J, with 10 bases in between. The CDR3 is 13 amino acids. Looked up from germline, CDR1 is MGHRA and CDR2 is YSYEKL. The CDR3 DNA reads TGCGCCAGCAGCCTGGCGGCAGACTACGAGCAGTACTTC. Its protein is CASSLAADYEQYF.

The chain has TRBV25-1 and TRBJ1-6; perhaps TRBD1 as D (5 bases). The V end lost 4 bases, the J end lost 8 bases, and 12 bases lay between the germline ends. The CDR3 loop spans 14 amino acids. CDR1 is MGHDK, CDR2 SYGVNS, per germline. CDR3: CASSVSQGHSPLHF. DNA of the CDR3: TGTGCCAGCAGTGTTTCCCAGGGTCATTCACCCCTCCACTTT.

There are a few counts of this clone. The chain employs TRBV5-5 and TRBJ1-1; D not certain. V lost 4 bases and J lost 5, with 9 bases in between. This CDR3 has 12 amino acids. Germline CDR1 SGHKS, CDR2 YYEKEE (reference sequence). The CDR3 sequence: CASSLDSTEAFF. The CDR3 DNA is TGTGCCAGCAGCCTGGACTCAACTGAAGCTTTCTTT.

This clone was found a few times. The chain joins TRBV5-6 to TRBJ2-6; possible D gene TRBD2, 5 bases. CDR3 size: 16 residues. The V and J ends lost 6 bases and 2 bases respectively, with 15 bases between them. Germline V gene data show CDR1 as SGHDT and CDR2 as YYEEEE. CDR3 coding DNA: TGTGCCAGCACCCCGGGGTGGGTCCCTGGGGCCAACGTCCTGACTTTC. The encoded protein is CASTPGWVPGANVLTF.

The chain combines TRBV15 with TRBJ1-4; D remains unclear. CDR3 length: 13 residues. Trimming took 6 bases from V and 8 from J, leaving 13 bases between them. Germline V gene sequence: CDR1 LNHNV, CDR2 YYDKDF (reference sequence). For the CDR3, the DNA is TGTGCCACCAGTTCCGATGGTACAGAAAAACTGTTTTTT. The encoded protein is CATSSDGTEKLFF.

The CDR3 DNA reads as TGTGCCTGGAGTGGGGAGATGAACACTGAAGCTTTCTTT. The encoded protein is CAWSGEMNTEAFF. The chain joins TRBV30 to TRBJ1-1; D not resolved. Trimming pared 1 base from V and 0 bases from J, leaving 6 bases between. The V gene's germline CDR1 is GTSNPN and CDR2 SVGIG (reference sequence). The CDR3 length is 13 residues.

This chain links TRBV30 with TRBJ2-5; the D gene is possibly TRBD1 (6 bases). The germline V gene has CDR1 GTSNPN and CDR2 SVGIG (reference sequence). The ends were cut back, 5 bases at V and 5 bases at J, with 15 bases in the middle. The CDR3 is 13 residues long. The CDR3 sequence: CAWDIRGGETQYF. The CDR3 coding sequence is TGTGCCTGGGATATCAGGGGCGGGGAGACCCAGTACTTC.

The chain joins TRBV6-5 to TRBJ1-1, with D possibly being TRBD1 (6 bases). Deletions cut 4 bases from V and 10 bases from J, with 10 bases between. This CDR3 is built from 11 residues. Looked up from germline, CDR1 is MNHEY and CDR2 is SVGAGI. CDR3 sequence (DNA): TGTGCCAGCAGTTTACAGGGTACAGCTTTCTTT. This encodes CASSLQGTAFF.

The rearrangement uses TRBV9 and TRBJ2-3; 11 nucleotides match TRBD2. The CDR3 consists of 16 residues. Germline CDR1 and CDR2: SGDLS and YYNGEE. The trim removed 3 bases at V and 3 bases at J, leaving 6 bases unmatched. The CDR3 region has the DNA TGTGCCAGCAGCGCCTTGGGACTAGCGGTGACAGATACGCAGTATTTT. It yields the protein CASSALGLAVTDTQYF. The full variable domain, with the rest looked up from reference TRBV9 and TRBJ2-3, is DSGVTQTPKHLITATGQRVTLRCSPRSGDLSVYWYQQSLDQGLQFLIQYYNGEERAKGNILERFSAQQFPDLHSELNLSSLELGDSALYFCASSALGLAVTDTQYFGPGTRLTVL.

J is TRBJ2-5 and V is TRBV30; D is unresolved. This CDR3 is 12 amino acids long. The germline CDR1 and CDR2 sequences are GTSNPN and SVGIG (reference sequence). The V gene lost 3 bases and the J gene lost 5 bases, with 10 bases spanning the gap. The CDR3 sequence is CAWRQGRETQYF. The DNA for the CDR3 is TGTGCCTGGAGACAAGGCAGGGAGACCCAGTACTTC. The full variable domain, with the rest looked up from reference TRBV30 and TRBJ2-5, is SQTIHQWPATLVQPVGSPLSLECTVEGTSNPNLYWYRQAAGRGLQLLFYSVGIGQISSEVPQNLSASRPQDRQFILSSKKLLLSDSGFYLCAWRQGRETQYFGPGTRLLVL.

This clone was counted a single time. The V gene is TRBV5-1, the J gene TRBJ2-3; D gene unclear. The CDR3 is 14 residues long. V was trimmed by 0 bases and J by 0 bases, leaving 5 bases between them. Germline V gene data show CDR1 as SGHRS and CDR2 as YFSETQ. The CDR3 region has the DNA TGCGCCAGCAGCTTGGTACAGAGCACAGATACGCAGTATTTT. Protein: CASSLVQSTDTQYF. Full variable domain (rest looked up from reference TRBV5-1 and TRBJ2-3): KAGVTQTPRYLIKTRGQQVTLSCSPISGHRSVSWYQQTPGQGLQFLFEYFSETQRNKGNFPGRFSGRQFSNSRSEMNVSTLELGDSALYLCASSLVQSTDTQYFGPGTRLTVL.

The J gene is TRBJ1-2, the V gene TRBV2; D is perhaps TRBD1 (6 bases). Trimming cost V 6 bases and J 1 base, with 12 bases left between them. This CDR3 contains 14 residues. CDR1 SNHLY and CDR2 FYNNEI come from the germline V gene. Written as DNA, the CDR3 is TGTGCCAGCAGGGAAACAGGGATTAACTATGGCTACACCTTC. Translated: CASRETGINYGYTF. Using reference TRBV2 and TRBJ1-2 for the parts outside the CDR3, the full variable domain is EPEVTQTPSHQVTQMGQEVILRCVPISNHLYFYWYRQILGQKVEFLVSFYNNEISEKSEIFDDQFSVERPDGSNFTLKIRSTKLEDSAMYFCASRETGINYGYTFGSGTRLTVV.

The rearrangement links TRBV10-2 to TRBJ2-7; D might be TRBD2 (5 bases). CDR3 length: 11 residues. CDR1 and CDR2 from the germline V gene are WSHSY and SAAADI. V shed 7 bases and J shed 3 bases, with 7 bases lying between them. The CDR3 nucleotides read TGCGCCAGCATAGAGGGCTACGAGCAGTACTTC. It yields the protein CASIEGYEQYF.

The rearrangement joins TRBV2 to TRBJ2-5; 7 bases agree with TRBD1. The assigned J gene may be wrong: the sequence end matches TRBJ2-7 better. The CDR3 spans 17 residues. Germline CDR1 is SNHLY and CDR2 is FYNNEI. The CDR3 nucleotides are TGTGCCAGCAGGGATCCGAACAGGGGTCACGAGTCGTACGAGCAGTACTTC. This codes for CASRDPNRGHESYEQYF.

The J gene is TRBJ2-3, the V gene TRBV9; D is possibly TRBD2 (6 bases). From germline, CDR1 is SGDLS and CDR2 YYNGEE. This CDR3 region has 14 residues. V lost 5 bases and J 7 bases, leaving 17 bases between the germline ends. Written as DNA, the CDR3 is TGTGCCAGCAGATATAGGGACTGCGGGAATACGCAGTATTTT. Its translation: CASRYRDCGNTQYF.

The CDR3 DNA is TGTGCCAGCAGCCAGGGACAGGGCTATGGCTACACCTTC. Its protein product is CASSQGQGYGYTF. This rearrangement joins TRBV7-2 to TRBJ1-2; TRBD1 matches at 9 bases. The V gene's germline CDR1 is SGHTA and CDR2 FQGNSA. This CDR3 has 13 residues. The ends lost 5 bases at V and 4 bases at J; junction bases unmatched: 2.